This T cell receptor beta chain was sequenced during a study of cytomegalovirus exposure and HLA in healthy donors. At the level of the study: Per a later analysis, the approximately 600 first-cohort and 120 validation repertoires shared one platform. Study-level results: In vitro testing confirmed three CMV-associated chains as specific for CMV antigens.

The CDR3 extends over 14 amino acids. Trimming at V came to 4 bases and at J to 4 bases, leaving 7 bases not matched to a gene. The germline V gene encodes CDR1 MNHEY and CDR2 SVGAGI. Assay: immunoSEQ multiplex PCR; the TCRdb copy retains only in-frame clones and omits some. This sample yields 300,000 to 400,000 clones, of which 70% to 90% are seen a single time; roughly 0.96% belongs to the top ten. About this clone itself: What it binds is unknown.

The origin of this receptor is a man aged 30 to 45 in good health and CMV-seronegative. Input material: PBMCs. The J gene is TRBJ2-7, the V gene TRBV6-5, with 7 bases identical to TRBD1. The CDR3 region has the DNA TGTGCCAGCAGTTCGGGACAGTGGCAATACGAGCAGTACTTC. This sequence encodes CASSSGQWQYEQYF.